This TCR beta chain was retrieved from a study of neurological immune-mediated disorders. The J segment lost 1 base and the V segment lost 0 bases, leaving 9 bases of the junction unmatched. Germline-derived CDR1 and CDR2 are SGDLS and YYNGEE. This CDR3 has 17 residues. The unsorted libraries were made from 2 million PBMCs kept at -80 C. This clonotype has only one observation. One entry per CDR3 protein, called by TCRdb with MiXCR from the 5' RACE reads. The table includes under 60,000 distinct CDR3 sequences, roughly 26% detected once. The receptor was derived from a woman between 70 and 85 years old in good health. The chain links TRBV9 to TRBJ1-1, with TRBD1 identical over 7 bases. Sequencing was performed on PBMCs. The CDR3 DNA is TGTGCCAGCAGCGTAGGGGGACAGTTAACCTCGAACACTGAAGCTTTCTTT. Translating it yields CASSVGGQLTSNTEAFF. The entire variable domain, with the rest obtained from reference TRBV9 and TRBJ1-1, is as follows: DSGVTQTPKHLITATGQRVTLRCSPRSGDLSVYWYQQSLDQGLQFLIQYYNGEERAKGNILERFSAQQFPDLHSELNLSSLELGDSALYFCASSVGGQLTSNTEAFFGQGTRLTVV.